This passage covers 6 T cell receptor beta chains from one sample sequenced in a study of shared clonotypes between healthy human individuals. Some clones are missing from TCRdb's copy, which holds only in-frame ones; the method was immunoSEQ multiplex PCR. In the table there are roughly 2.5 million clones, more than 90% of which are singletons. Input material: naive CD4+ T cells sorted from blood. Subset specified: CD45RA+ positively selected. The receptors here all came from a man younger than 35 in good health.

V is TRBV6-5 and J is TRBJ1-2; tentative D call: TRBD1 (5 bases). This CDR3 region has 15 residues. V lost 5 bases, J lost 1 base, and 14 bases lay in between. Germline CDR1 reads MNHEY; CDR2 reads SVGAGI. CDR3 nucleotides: TGTGCCAGCAGTCGCGGGGGGACCAATAACTATGGCTACACCTTC. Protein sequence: CASSRGGTNNYGYTF.

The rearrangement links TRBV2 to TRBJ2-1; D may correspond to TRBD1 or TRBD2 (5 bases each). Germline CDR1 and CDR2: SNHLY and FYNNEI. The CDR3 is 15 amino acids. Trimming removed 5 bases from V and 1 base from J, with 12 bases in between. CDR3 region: CASSPGPQSYNEQFF. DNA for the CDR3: TGTGCCAGCAGTCCGGGACCTCAGTCCTACAATGAGCAGTTCTTC.

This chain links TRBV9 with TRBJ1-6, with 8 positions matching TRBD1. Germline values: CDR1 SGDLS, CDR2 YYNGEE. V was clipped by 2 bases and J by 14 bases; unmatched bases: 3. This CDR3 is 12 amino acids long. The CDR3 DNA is TGTGCCAGCAGCGTTGACAGGGGTACCCTCCACTTT. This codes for CASSVDRGTLHF.

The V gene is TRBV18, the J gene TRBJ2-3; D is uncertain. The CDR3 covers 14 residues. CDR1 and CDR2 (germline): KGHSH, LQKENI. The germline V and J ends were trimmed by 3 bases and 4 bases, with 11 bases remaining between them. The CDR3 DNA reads TGTGCCAGCTCACCCCCTGCAATGGCAGATACGCAGTATTTT. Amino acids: CASSPPAMADTQYF.

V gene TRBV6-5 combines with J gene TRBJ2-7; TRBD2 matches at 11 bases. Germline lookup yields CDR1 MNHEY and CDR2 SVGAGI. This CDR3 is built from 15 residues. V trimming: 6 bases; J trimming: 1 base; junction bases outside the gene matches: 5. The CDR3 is CASRPGLAVSYEQYF. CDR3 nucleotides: TGTGCCAGCAGGCCGGGACTAGCGGTATCCTACGAGCAGTACTTC.

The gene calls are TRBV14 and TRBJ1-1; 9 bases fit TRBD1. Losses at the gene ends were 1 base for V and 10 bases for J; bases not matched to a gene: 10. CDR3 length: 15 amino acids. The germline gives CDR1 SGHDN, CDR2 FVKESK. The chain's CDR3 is CASSQASDRGYGAFF. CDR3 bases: TGTGCCAGCAGCCAAGCCTCGGACAGGGGCTATGGAGCTTTCTTT.